This T cell receptor (beta chain) originates from a study of T cells in Graves' hyperthyroidism and ophthalmopathy. Study-level findings and limits: Blood also showed most of the thyroid clonotypes that were expanded above 0.001. Ophthalmopathy was told apart from stable hyperthyroidism by a 13 V-J model. For ophthalmopathy, model prediction preceded onset by a median about 6.4 months.

Template material for amplifying TCR beta CDR3 regions consisted of RNA transcripts. Researchers ran a first-round RT-PCR on the TCR CDR3 using the HTBI primer set. TCRdb reprocessed the multiplex PCR reads with MiXCR, giving one entry per CDR3 protein. The sample includes 400,000 or so distinct CDR3 sequences, roughly 15% of them seen just once. This clonotype was seen a handful of times. The target antigen is unknown. Based on clinical symptoms, serum thyroxine and TRAb, thyroid ultrasound and orbital computed tomography, diagnoses were reached. CDR1 SEHNR and CDR2 FQNEAQ come from the germline V gene (reference sequence). V shed 7 bases and J shed 6 bases, with 20 bases lying between them. The CDR3 consists of 15 residues.

The TCR was taken from a woman aged 60 to 75 with Graves' ophthalmopathy. Sequencing was done on a sample of blood. The V call is TRBV7-9, the J call TRBJ2-3; D possibly corresponds to TRBD2 (6 bases). The DNA for the CDR3 is TGTGCCAGCAACCCCCCAGGGAGGTCCAGGGATACGCAGTATTTT. The encoded protein is CASNPPGRSRDTQYF.